The 20 T cell receptor beta chains presented below share a single source sample, sequenced in a study of identical twins. TCRdb independently ran MiXCR on the 5' RACE reads; one entry per CDR3 protein. The repertoire has some 630,000 distinct CDR3 sequences, around 7.4% of them found once; the top ten carry around 1.6%. These same data were also listed under a study on yellow fever vaccine responses in identical twins.

The source material was PBMCs. All receptors come from a young woman in good health.

This clonotype occurred many times. The chain couples TRBV12-3 or TRBV12-4 to TRBJ1-2, with a possible D match to TRBD1 (5 bases). V gave up 6 bases and J gave up 4 bases, with 12 bases separating them. This CDR3 has 13 amino acids. The CDR3 region is CASSTDIFYGYTF. The CDR3 nucleotides are TGTGCCAGCAGCACGGACATCTTCTATGGCTACACCTTC.

The CDR3 nucleotides read TGTGCCAGTAGTACACGGGCAGGGTCTTTGAGCAATCAGCCCCAGCATTTT. Translating gives CASSTRAGSLSNQPQHF. The chain uses TRBV19 and TRBJ1-5, with TRBD1 as a possible D gene (5 bases). Germline CDR1 is LNHDA and CDR2 is SQIVND (reference sequence). The CDR3 consists of 17 residues. V lost 4 bases to trimming and J lost 1 base, with 17 bases between them.

The chain couples TRBV3-1 to TRBJ2-7; D is ambiguous. This CDR3 is 14 amino acids long. Trimming left V 0 bases short and J 0 bases short, with 6 bases between. Germline-derived CDR1 and CDR2 are LGHDT and YNNKEL (reference sequence). CDR3 sequence: CASSQEEYSYEQYF. The CDR3 DNA follows: TGTGCCAGCAGCCAAGAGGAGTACTCCTACGAGCAGTACTTC.

The chain has TRBV11-2 and TRBJ2-1; D is ambiguous. V was shortened by 1 base and J by 2 bases, with 12 bases between the two germline ends. This CDR3 comprises 16 residues. The germline CDR1 and CDR2 sequences are SGHAT and FQNNGV. CDR3 sequence: CASSLVLPPTYNEQFF. The CDR3 DNA is TGTGCCAGCAGCTTAGTTCTCCCCCCTACCTACAATGAGCAGTTCTTC.

The rearrangement uses TRBV29-1 and TRBJ2-7; the match to TRBD2 covers 14 bases. The ends lost 4 bases at V and 4 bases at J; junction bases unmatched: 6. CDR3 length: 15 residues. From germline, CDR1 is SQVTM and CDR2 ANQGSEA. CDR3 nucleotide sequence: TGCAGCGTTGTCGGGACTAGCGGGAGATGGTACGAGCAGTACTTC. It encodes CSVVGTSGRWYEQYF.

A note on this clonotype: An end of the junction differs from the germline gene, which may be a read error. V usage is TRBV12-3 or TRBV12-4 and J usage is TRBJ2-1; 10 nucleotides agree with TRBD2. The CDR3 sequence is 18 residues long. CDR3 nucleotides: TGTGCCATCAGTTTAGGGCTAGCGGGGGTAAGCTCCTACAATGAGCAGTTCTTC. It yields the protein CAISLGLAGVSSYNEQFF.

This clonotype was seen at least ten times. Because the CDR3's place on the DNA is in doubt, the DNA is left out and the CDR3 is given as listed by TCRdb. The CDR3 here is CASILGRLAKNIQYF. The chain recombines TRBV6-5 with TRBJ2-4; whether TRBD2, the table's D call, matches the DNA was not checked. The length of the CDR3 is 15 amino acids, counting both ends. Germline V gives CDR1 MNHEY, CDR2 SVGAGI.

The J gene is TRBJ2-2, the V gene TRBV24-1; possibly TRBD1 or TRBD2 for D (5 bases each). CDR3 length equals 15 residues. The germline CDR1 and CDR2 sequences are KGHDR and SFDVKD. Trimming took off 4 bases at V and 2 bases at J, with 10 bases between the two ends. CDR3: CATSEPGPNTGELFF. The CDR3 DNA reads TGTGCCACCAGTGAGCCGGGACCCAACACCGGGGAGCTGTTTTTT.

This clonotype was detected a few times. The chain is built from TRBV7-6 and TRBJ2-7, with D unresolved. Germline lookup yields CDR1 SGHVS and CDR2 FNYEAQ. V dropped 1 base and J dropped 0 bases, with 22 bases sitting between them. This CDR3 is built from 19 residues. The CDR3 DNA reads TGTGCCAGCAGCTTAGGTAGTTGGGCCCCTGGCCAGGTCTCCTACGAGCAGTACTTC. This translates into CASSLGSWAPGQVSYEQYF.

V and J are TRBV20-1 and TRBJ2-1, with 14 bases fitting TRBD2. Unmatched junction bases numbered 5, after V lost 6 bases and J lost 4 bases. CDR1 and CDR2 (germline): DFQATT, SNEGSKA (reference sequence). The CDR3 is made up of 15 amino acids. Here the CDR3 DNA reads TGCAGTGCAACGACTAGCGGGGGGGCTTACAATGAGCAGTTCTTC. It translates to CSATTSGGAYNEQFF.

In its sample, this clonotype was seen a few times. The V call is TRBV5-1, the J call TRBJ2-1; D might be TRBD1 or TRBD2, each matching 5 bases. The CDR3 loop spans 13 amino acids. Per the germline V gene, CDR1 is SGHRS and CDR2 is YFSETQ. V lost 4 bases and J lost 5, with 10 bases in between. The CDR3 sequence: CASSQGRDNEQFF. In nucleotides, the CDR3 is TGCGCCAGCAGCCAGGGACGGGACAATGAGCAGTTCTTC.

The chain has TRBV5-4 and TRBJ2-1, with D possibly being TRBD2 (6 bases). The CDR3 has 17 amino acids. Germline V CDR1 and CDR2: SGHNT, YYREEE (reference sequence). V lost 5 bases, J lost 1 base, and 19 bases lay in between. CDR3 coding DNA: TGTGCCAGCAGTTTGCCGGGACTCCCTCCGTCCTACAATGAGCAGTTCTTC. Translating it yields CASSLPGLPPSYNEQFF.

V gene TRBV29-1 combines with J gene TRBJ2-7; 9 nucleotides align to TRBD1. The J segment lost 2 bases and the V segment lost 1 base, leaving 12 bases of the junction unmatched. From germline, CDR1 is SQVTM and CDR2 ANQGSEA. CDR3 length: 17 residues. The CDR3, as DNA: TGCAGCGTTGAAGGTGGAGAGGTCGGGACAGGGACCTACGAGCAGTACTTC. Protein sequence: CSVEGGEVGTGTYEQYF.

This clonotype was counted a few times. This chain uses TRBV28 with TRBJ2-5; no definite D call. Between the trimmed V and J ends, which lost 2 bases and 5 bases, there was a span of 12 bases. The CDR3 extends over 14 amino acids. The germline V gene has CDR1 MDHEN and CDR2 SYDVKM. The CDR3 loop is CASSLASQEETQYF. CDR3 sequence (DNA): TGTGCCAGCAGTTTAGCCTCCCAGGAGGAGACCCAGTACTTC.

A few counts support this clonotype. The V call is TRBV20-1, the J call TRBJ2-2; possibly TRBD1 for D (6 bases). This CDR3 contains 13 residues. Germline CDR1 DFQATT, CDR2 SNEGSKA (reference sequence). Deletions cut 2 bases from V and 5 bases from J, with 9 bases between. For the CDR3, the DNA is TGCAGTGCTAGACCCACAGGGACCGGGGAGCTGTTTTTT. It codes for CSARPTGTGELFF.

This clonotype has more than one count but fewer than ten. The genes are TRBV12-3 or TRBV12-4 and TRBJ2-1; TRBD2 agrees at 13 bases. The J segment lost 8 bases and the V segment lost 6 bases, leaving 7 bases of the junction unmatched. This CDR3 has 15 residues. The CDR3 is CASRPGLAGVDEQFF. Written as DNA, the CDR3 is TGTGCCAGCAGACCTGGACTAGCGGGAGTTGATGAGCAGTTCTTC.

This clonotype has a handful of counts. This chain uses TRBV18 with TRBJ2-2; tentative D call: TRBD1 (7 bases). The CDR3 covers 17 residues. Germline values: CDR1 KGHSH, CDR2 LQKENI. V was cut by 2 bases and J by 5 bases, with 18 bases left in between. CDR3 nucleotides: TGTGCCAGCTCACCAAGGGACAGTGGAGGACTAACCGGGGAGCTGTTTTTT. Amino acids: CASSPRDSGGLTGELFF.

V and J are TRBV5-1 and TRBJ2-1, with 16 nucleotides matching TRBD2. Germline V CDR1 and CDR2: SGHRS, YFSETQ. The CDR3 covers 17 residues. Trimming removed 4 bases from V and 8 bases from J; junction bases left unmatched: 9. CDR3 sequence: CASSLGGLAGGNDEQFF. CDR3 DNA sequence: TGCGCCAGCAGCCTAGGGGGACTAGCGGGGGGGAATGATGAGCAGTTCTTC.

This clonotype was counted at least ten times. J is TRBJ2-1 and V is TRBV7-2, with 7 bases aligning to TRBD2. Trimming at V came to 1 base and at J to 10 bases, leaving 7 bases not matched to a gene. Per the germline V gene, CDR1 is SGHTA and CDR2 is FQGNSA. This CDR3 comprises 14 residues. The CDR3 coding sequence is TGTGCCAGCAGCTTAGGGTTAAGCGGGGAAGAGCAGTTCTTC. It is translated as CASSLGLSGEEQFF.

This clonotype has ten or more counts. This rearrangement joins TRBV12-3 or TRBV12-4 to TRBJ1-2; D call uncertain. Trimming cost V 6 bases and J 7 bases, with 9 bases left between them. This CDR3 is built from 11 residues. The CDR3 sequence is CASSLTGGYTF. Written as DNA, the CDR3 is TGTGCCAGCAGCTTGACGGGTGGCTACACCTTC.